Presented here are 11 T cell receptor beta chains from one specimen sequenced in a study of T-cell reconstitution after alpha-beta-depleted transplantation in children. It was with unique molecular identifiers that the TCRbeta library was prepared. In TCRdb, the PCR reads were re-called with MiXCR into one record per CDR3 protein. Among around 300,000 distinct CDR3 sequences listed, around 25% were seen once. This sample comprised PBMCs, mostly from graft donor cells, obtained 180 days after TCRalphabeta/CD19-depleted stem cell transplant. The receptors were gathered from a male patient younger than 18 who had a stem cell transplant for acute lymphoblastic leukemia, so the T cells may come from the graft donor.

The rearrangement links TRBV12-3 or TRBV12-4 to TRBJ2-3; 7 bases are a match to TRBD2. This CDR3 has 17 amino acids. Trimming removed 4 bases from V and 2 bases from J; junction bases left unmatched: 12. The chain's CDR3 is CASSSGRGLPITDTQYF. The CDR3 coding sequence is TGTGCCAGCAGTTCGGGCCGGGGACTACCCATCACAGATACGCAGTATTTT.

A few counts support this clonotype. DNA for the CDR3: TGCGCCAGCAGCTTGGATTTCGGGGGTTTATATGGCTACACCTTC. This gives the protein CASSLDFGGLYGYTF. The chain combines TRBV5-1 with TRBJ1-2; maybe TRBD1 (5 bases). Per the germline V gene, CDR1 is SGHRS and CDR2 is YFSETQ. V was cut by 0 bases and J by 5 bases, with 14 bases left in between. CDR3 length: 15 residues.

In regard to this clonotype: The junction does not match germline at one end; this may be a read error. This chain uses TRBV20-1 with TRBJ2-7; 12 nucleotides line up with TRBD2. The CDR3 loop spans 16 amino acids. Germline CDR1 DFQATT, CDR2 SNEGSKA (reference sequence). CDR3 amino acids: CCARGLAGGPGYEQYF. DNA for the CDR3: TGCTGTGCTAGAGGCCTAGCGGGAGGGCCCGGGTACGAGCAGTACTTC.

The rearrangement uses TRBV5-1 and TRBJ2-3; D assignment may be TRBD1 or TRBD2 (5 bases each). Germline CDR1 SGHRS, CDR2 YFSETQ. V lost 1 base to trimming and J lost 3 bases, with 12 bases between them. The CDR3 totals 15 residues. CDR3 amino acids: CASSLRGPLTDTQYF. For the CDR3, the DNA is TGCGCCAGCAGCTTGCGGGGACCCTTGACAGATACGCAGTATTTT. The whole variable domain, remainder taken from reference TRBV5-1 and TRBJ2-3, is KAGVTQTPRYLIKTRGQQVTLSCSPISGHRSVSWYQQTPGQGLQFLFEYFSETQRNKGNFPGRFSGRQFSNSRSEMNVSTLELGDSALYLCASSLRGPLTDTQYFGPGTRLTVL.

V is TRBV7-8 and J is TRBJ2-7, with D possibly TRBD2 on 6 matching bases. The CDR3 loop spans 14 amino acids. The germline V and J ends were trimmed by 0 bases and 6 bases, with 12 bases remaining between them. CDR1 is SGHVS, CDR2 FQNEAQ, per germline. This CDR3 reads CASSLARLGGEQYF. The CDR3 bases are TGTGCCAGCAGCTTAGCGCGTTTGGGAGGCGAGCAGTACTTC. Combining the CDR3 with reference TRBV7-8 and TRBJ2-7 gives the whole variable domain GAGVSQSPRYKVAKRGQDVALRCDPISGHVSLFWYQQALGQGPEFLTYFQNEAQLDKSGLPSDRFFAERPEGSVSTLKIQRTQQEDSAVYLCASSLARLGGEQYFGPGTRLTVT.

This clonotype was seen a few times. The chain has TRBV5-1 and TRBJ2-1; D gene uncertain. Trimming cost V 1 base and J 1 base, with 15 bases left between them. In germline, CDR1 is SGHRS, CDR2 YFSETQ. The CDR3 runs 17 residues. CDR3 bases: TGCGCCAGCAGCTTGTCTCGCAATTCCCCTTCCTACAATGAGCAGTTCTTC. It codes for CASSLSRNSPSYNEQFF.

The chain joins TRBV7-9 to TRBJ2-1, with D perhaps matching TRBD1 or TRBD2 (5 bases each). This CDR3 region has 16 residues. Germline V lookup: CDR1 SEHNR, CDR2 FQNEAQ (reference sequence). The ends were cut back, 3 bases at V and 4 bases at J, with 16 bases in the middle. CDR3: CASSFGGSAGYNEQFF. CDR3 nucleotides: TGTGCCAGCAGCTTTGGGGGTTCTGCCGGGTACAATGAGCAGTTCTTC.

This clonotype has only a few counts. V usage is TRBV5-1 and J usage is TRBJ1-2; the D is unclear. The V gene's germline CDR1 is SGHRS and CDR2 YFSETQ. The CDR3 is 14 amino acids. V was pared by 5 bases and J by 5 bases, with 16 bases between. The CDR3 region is CASREGGGRYGYTF. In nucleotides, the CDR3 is TGCGCCAGCAGAGAAGGTGGAGGGAGGTATGGCTACACCTTC.

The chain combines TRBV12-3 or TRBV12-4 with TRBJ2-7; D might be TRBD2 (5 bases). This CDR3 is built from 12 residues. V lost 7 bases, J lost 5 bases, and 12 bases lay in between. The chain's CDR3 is CASTLDLNEQYF. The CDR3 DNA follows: TGTGCCAGCACCTTGGACTTGAACGAGCAGTACTTC.

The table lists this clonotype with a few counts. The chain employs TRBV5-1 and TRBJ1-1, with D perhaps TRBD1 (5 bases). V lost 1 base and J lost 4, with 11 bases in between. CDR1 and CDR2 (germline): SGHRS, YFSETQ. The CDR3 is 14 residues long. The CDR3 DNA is TGCGCCAGCAGCTTGCTGATTAGGGGCACTGAAGCTTTCTTT. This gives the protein CASSLLIRGTEAFF.

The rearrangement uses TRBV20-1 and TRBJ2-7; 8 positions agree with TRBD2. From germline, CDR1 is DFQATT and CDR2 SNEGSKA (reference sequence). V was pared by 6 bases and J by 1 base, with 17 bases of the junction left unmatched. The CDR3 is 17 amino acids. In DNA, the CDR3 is TGCAGTGCCTCGGGTAGCGGGACCCTTTCGGTGTCCTACGAGCAGTACTTC. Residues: CSASGSGTLSVSYEQYF.